This T cell receptor beta chain was captured in a study of technical replicates of blood from a few donors. Method: immunoSEQ multiplex PCR; TCRdb's copy keeps in-frame clones and lacks some. The sample carries almost 65,000 clones, about 86% recorded once. Germline lookup yields CDR1 MGHRA and CDR2 YSYEKL. Trimming removed 1 base from V and 4 bases from J, with 16 bases in between. The CDR3 is 16 amino acids. The source is a human donor in good health. Some clones in this sample may be carry-over from other donors' samples. The V gene is TRBV4-1, the J gene TRBJ1-2; D is possibly TRBD1 (5 bases). Sequencing was carried out using PBMCs. The CDR3 is CASSQGGGPRGYGYTF. The CDR3 DNA is TGCGCCAGCAGCCAAGGGGGCGGCCCTAGGGGCTATGGCTACACCTTC.